The T cell receptor beta chain under discussion was sequenced for a study of blood T cell repertoires in COVID-19. In the original analysis: Estimation of nucleated cell counts was performed using reference gene primer amplification. Assay: immunoSEQ multiplex PCR; the TCRdb copy retains only in-frame clones and omits some. V, J and clone size derive from that table, while D and trimming were established from the DNA sequence. This table has hundreds of thousands of clones, roughly 89% appearing once. The sequencing sample was made of peripheral blood. The receptor was derived from a man aged 60 to 69 who had recovered from COVID-19.

CDR3: CASSISGRGDTQYF. The CDR3 DNA reads TGTGCCAGCAGCATTAGCGGAAGGGGAGATACGCAGTATTTT. This sequence joins TRBV9 and TRBJ2-3; weak D call: TRBD2 (6 bases). Germline V lookup: CDR1 SGDLS, CDR2 YYNGEE. Trimming cost V 4 bases and J 5 bases, with 14 bases left between them. The CDR3 consists of 14 residues.